The 5 T cell receptor beta chains below come from one sample, sequenced in a study of cytomegalovirus exposure and HLA in healthy donors. The PCR had 60 Vbeta and 13 Jbeta primers. This table comes from immunoSEQ multiplex PCR, and its TCRdb copy is limited to in-frame clones, with some not included. In the table there are approximately 100,000 clones, 65% to 85% of which are singletons. The sample consisted of PBMCs. The receptor set was obtained from a man in his fifties in good health and CMV-seronegative.

The chain uses TRBV7-3 and TRBJ2-5; tentatively, D is TRBD1 (5 bases). There are 13 residues in the CDR3. Germline V gene lookup returns CDR1 SGHTA and CDR2 FQGTGA. The ends were cut back, 5 bases at V and 2 bases at J, with 9 bases in the middle. As DNA, the CDR3 is TGTGCCAGCAGCGTCGACAGACAAGAGACCCAGTACTTC. Translation gives CASSVDRQETQYF.

The gene calls are TRBV6-6 and TRBJ2-1; 10 positions match TRBD2. The CDR3 spans 14 residues. CDR1 MNHNY and CDR2 SVGAGI come from the germline V gene (reference sequence). Trimming at V came to 7 bases and at J to 5 bases, leaving 5 bases not matched to a gene. As DNA, the CDR3 is TGTGCCAGCATCGCTAGCGGGGGCAACAATGAGCAGTTCTTC. Its protein product is CASIASGGNNEQFF.

The chain recombines TRBV23-1 with TRBJ2-5; D may be TRBD2 (6 bases). TRBV23-1 is an ORF, and what it does is uncertain. Deletions cut 4 bases from V and 2 bases from J, with 20 bases between. The CDR3 runs 17 residues. The CDR3 sequence is CASSPVPVGGTQETQYF. CDR3 bases: TGCGCCAGCAGTCCGGTCCCCGTGGGAGGAACGCAAGAGACCCAGTACTTC.

The chain is built from TRBV5-1 and TRBJ1-3; D possibly corresponds to TRBD1 (5 bases). The CDR3 has 16 amino acids. Germline lookup yields CDR1 SGHRS and CDR2 YFSETQ. The V end lost 3 bases, the J end lost 0 bases, and 13 bases lay between the germline ends. CDR3 amino acids: CASSSGAGNSGNTIYF. CDR3 DNA sequence: TGCGCCAGCAGCTCTGGGGCAGGAAACTCTGGAAACACCATATATTTT. The full variable domain, completed using reference TRBV5-1 and TRBJ1-3, is KAGVTQTPRYLIKTRGQQVTLSCSPISGHRSVSWYQQTPGQGLQFLFEYFSETQRNKGNFPGRFSGRQFSNSRSEMNVSTLELGDSALYLCASSSGAGNSGNTIYFGEGSWLTVV.

This clone is a singleton in its sample. The rearrangement uses TRBV7-3 and TRBJ2-2; a possible D gene is TRBD2 (6 bases). Germline values: CDR1 SGHTA, CDR2 FQGTGA. This CDR3 region has 15 residues. Between the trimmed V and J ends, which lost 1 base and 4 bases, there was a span of 10 bases. The CDR3 sequence is CASSLNGGGTGELFF. The CDR3 nucleotides are TGTGCCAGCAGCTTAAATGGGGGAGGCACCGGGGAGCTGTTTTTT. The complete variable domain, with remaining parts taken from reference TRBV7-3 and TRBJ2-2, reads GAGVSQTPSNKVTEKGKYVELRCDPISGHTALYWYRQSLGQGPEFLIYFQGTGAADDSGLPNDRFFAVRPEGSVSTLKIQRTERGDSAVYLCASSLNGGGTGELFFGEGSRLTVL.